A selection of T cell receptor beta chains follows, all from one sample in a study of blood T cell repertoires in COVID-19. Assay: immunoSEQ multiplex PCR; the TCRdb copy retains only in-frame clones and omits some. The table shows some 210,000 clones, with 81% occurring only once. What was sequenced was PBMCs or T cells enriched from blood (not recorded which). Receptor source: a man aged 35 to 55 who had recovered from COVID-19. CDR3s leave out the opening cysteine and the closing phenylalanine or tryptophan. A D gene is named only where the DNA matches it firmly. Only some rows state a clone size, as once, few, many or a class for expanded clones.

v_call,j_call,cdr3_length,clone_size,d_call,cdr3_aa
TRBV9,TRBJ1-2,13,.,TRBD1,ASSVGDRGLYGYT
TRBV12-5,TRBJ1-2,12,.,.,ASGRDFGNYGYT
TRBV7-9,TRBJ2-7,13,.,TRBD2,ASSPAGTSGSQQY
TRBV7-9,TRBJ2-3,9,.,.,ASSHGQSQY
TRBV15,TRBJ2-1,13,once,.,ATSRDPGSYNEQF
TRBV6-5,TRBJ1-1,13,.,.,ASSYSSAGSPEAF
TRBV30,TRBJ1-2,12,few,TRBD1,AWSRGQGNYGYT
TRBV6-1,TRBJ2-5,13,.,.,ASSEAQGIQETQY
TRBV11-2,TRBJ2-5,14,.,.,ASSLYSGDVPMTQY
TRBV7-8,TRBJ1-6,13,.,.,ASSRGGSYNSPLH
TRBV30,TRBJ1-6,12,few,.,AWMQGLGNSPLH
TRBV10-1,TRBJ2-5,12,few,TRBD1,ASSEFTGVETQY
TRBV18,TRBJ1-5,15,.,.,ASSHSAGRDSNQPQH
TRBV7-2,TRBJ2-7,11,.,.,ASSLGGGLPQY
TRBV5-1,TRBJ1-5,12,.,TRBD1,ASSFTGAGQPQH